This entry concerns a single TCR beta chain. This clone was seen only a few times. Its recognized antigen is unknown. Base qualities are missing; no much larger clone stands one base away. TCR CDR3 regions were amplified from genomic DNA by multiplex PCR using the deep immunoSEQ assay. For each cell subset, the extracted genomic DNA was distributed evenly across all wells of several immunoSEQ 96-well plates, and each plate served as one replicate. For sorted subsets, each replicate PCR was loaded with about 0.2 ug genomic DNA, equivalent to approximately 33,000 T cell genomes. Purified libraries were quantified with a Qubit 3.0 fluorometer, sized on a Bioanalyzer 2100, and re-quantified with the KAPA Library Quantification kit. Every immunoSEQ 96-well plate was sequenced on a separate single-read 150-cycle Illumina NextSeq 550 flow cell. Per the source publication's procedure: Because the immunoSEQ output held only junctional sequences and lacked quality scores, the filtering could not match the filtering applied to full-length reads. Sequences were annotated with PyIR, a Python wrapper for IgBLAST v1.9, and V/J genes and CDR3 were assigned using IMGT germline references. Reads were removed for weak V/J assignments (E-value above 1e-6), missing CDR3, stop codons, out-of-frame junctions, or ambiguous translated residues. V3J clonotypes were defined as sequences sharing an identical inferred V gene, J gene, and CDR3 amino acid sequence. To compute the percentage overlap between repertoires, the number of shared unique clonotypes was divided by the size of the smaller repertoire. Richness of each repertoire was evaluated using RTK rarefaction, the Chao1 estimator, and Recon v2.1 estimates of unobserved clonotypes. Generation probabilities for all TCRbeta clonotypes obtained by the gDNA method from a few donors were computed using OLGA. The table was pulled from immuneACCESS by TCRdb, which kept in-frame rearrangements only. Such tables lose some clones; where checked, under half of the loss comes from unresolved V genes, and the rest has no known cause. D and trimming come from the DNA, and the V and J calls and clone size come from that table. This sample is represented by a few hundred thousand clones; 65% of them were singletons. The ten largest account for around 10% of the sample.

The data are from a study of shared clonotypes between healthy human individuals (dated by TCRdb to about 2020). In the study overall: A couple of women and a few men aged 18 to 49 years were included in the cohort. Blood TCR repertoires of a handful of healthy adults were deeply sequenced to estimate repertoire size and the extent of clonotype sharing between individuals. Per donor, leukapheresis produced somewhere between about 0.8 and 9 billion PBMCs. Libraries were prepared and TCR repertoires were sequenced by different laboratories using diverse techniques, in order to increase sequencing depth and limit assay-specific biases. For each donor, CD4 naive and CD4 memory were each given three plates, CD8 naive was given two plates, and CD8 memory was given one plate.

Overall results and qualifications from the work: Across a handful of donors, about 4.5% of naive CD4, roughly 3.5% of naive CD8, approximately 2.5% of memory CD4, and roughly 0.41% of memory CD8 clonotypes were shared. Compared with non-shared clonotypes, the clonotypes found in all four sorted-subset donors had higher generation probabilities. Only blood was sampled, and tissue TCR repertoires likely differ from those in blood. Based on pairwise subsampling, the degree of clonotype sharing among donors was expected to be affected by sequencing depth. Rarefaction of sorted-subset datasets indicated incomplete sequencing despite the large sequencing depth. Larger estimated clonotype richness was generally found for naive subsets than for memory subsets. The small number of donors limited the genetic and exposure-history diversity represented.

The donors were healthy, HIV-negative adults who had no recently reported acute infections or vaccinations. Every donor was a Caucasian adult residing in Nashville, Tennessee, USA. CD4+ T cells were enriched through magnetic negative selection, after which naive cells were positively selected on CD45RA and the remaining negative fraction served as the memory subset. Blood was obtained by leukapheresis, after which PBMCs were separated by Ficoll-Histopaque density gradient centrifugation and cryopreserved in liquid nitrogen vapor phase. Analytical flow cytometry was used to check the purity and quantity of each magnetically sorted T cell population. Genomic DNA was isolated from every sorted fraction and measured by UV absorbance on a Nanodrop 2000c. The material sequenced was memory CD4+ T cells sorted from blood. The sample's cell subset or site label, decoded: CD45RA-negative fraction. The receptor's source is a man aged 25 to 40 in good health.

The DNA reads as follows: TGTGCCAGCAGCTTGGTTAGCGGGAGGGGGAAGGAGACCCAGTACTTC. Protein translation: CASSLVSGRGKETQYF. Recombination joined TRBV5-4 with TRBJ2-5; TRBD2 lines up with 11 middle nucleotides. Via the germline V gene (reference sequence), CDR1 is SGHNT and CDR2 YYREEE. V is trimmed back by 0 bases and J by 5 bases, and the junction contains 6 bases that no gene match accounts for. The CDR3 contains 16 residues, cysteine and phenylalanine counted. The sequence is cut down to CDR3 DNA, 48 bases in frame from base 1. Joined to the reference TRBV5-4 and TRBJ2-5 proteins, this CDR3 gives the full variable domain: ETGVTQSPTHLIKTRGQQVTLRCSSQSGHNTVSWYQQALGQGPQFIFQYYREEENGRGNFPPRFSGLQFPNYSSELNVNALELDDSALYLCASSLVSGRGKETQYFGPGTRLLVL.